The source of this T cell receptor beta chain is a study of T-cell reconstitution after alpha-beta-depleted transplantation in children. Findings and limits, study-wide: Newly produced T cells mostly accounted for T-cell counts and diversity one year post-transplant. Diversity of TCRbeta at day 60 was high in some patients, arising from surviving recipient T cells and thymic progenitors. By about two months after transplant, alpha-beta T cells reportedly arose from several hundred graft clones that had expanded.

The V gene lost 3 bases and the J gene lost 1 base, with 11 bases spanning the gap. CDR1 and CDR2 (germline): SQVTM, ANQGSEA. There are 14 residues in the CDR3. Unique molecular identifiers tagged the TCRbeta library. TCRdb ran MiXCR on the PCR reads and lists one entry per CDR3 protein. There are hundreds of thousands of distinct CDR3 sequences in the sample; approximately 17% occur only once, and approximately 40% lies in the top ten. This clonotype was detected only a few times. Its matching antigen is unknown. The starting material was PBMCs, mostly from graft donor cells, obtained 360 days after TCRalphabeta/CD19-depleted stem cell transplant. The source of this sequence is a male patient aged 2 to 9 who had a stem cell transplant for acute lymphoblastic leukemia, so the T cells may come from the graft donor. The chain joins TRBV29-1 to TRBJ2-3, with D perhaps TRBD1 (5 bases). The CDR3: CSVDGQGGTDTQYF. CDR3 bases: TGCAGCGTTGACGGGCAGGGTGGCACAGATACGCAGTATTTT.